Listed here is a single TCR beta chain. The CDR3 runs 13 residues. Germline assignment: CDR1 SQVTM and CDR2 ANQGSEA. The J segment lost 5 bases and the V segment lost 7 bases, leaving 6 bases of the junction unmatched. The sample comes from a study of OX40 agonist ivuxolimab in advanced cancers. At the level of the study: Ivuxolimab doses were 0.01, 0.1, 0.3, 1.5, 3 or 10 mg/kg every 2 weeks. Partial responses were achieved by three patients: one hepatocellular carcinoma, two cutaneous melanoma. Therapy given before enrollment (anti-PD-1, anti-PD-L1 or anti-CTLA-4) was allowed, and around 41% had some.

The assay was immunoSEQ multiplex PCR, and TCRdb's table has in-frame clones only and misses some. Of about 73,000 clones in the sample, around 90% were seen once. Anyone with autoimmune disease history or systemic immunosuppression was excluded. The TCR originated in an adult with an advanced solid tumor such as melanoma, head and neck, liver or kidney cancer. The rearrangement joins TRBV29-1 to TRBJ2-1, with TRBD1 matching 9 bases. Sequencing was performed on CD4+ or CD8+ T cells sorted from blood, taken in a trial of the OX40 agonist ivuxolimab. In nucleotides, the CDR3 is TGCAGCGAAGCTGGACAGGGGAACAATGAGCAGTTCTTC. It codes for CSEAGQGNNEQFF.